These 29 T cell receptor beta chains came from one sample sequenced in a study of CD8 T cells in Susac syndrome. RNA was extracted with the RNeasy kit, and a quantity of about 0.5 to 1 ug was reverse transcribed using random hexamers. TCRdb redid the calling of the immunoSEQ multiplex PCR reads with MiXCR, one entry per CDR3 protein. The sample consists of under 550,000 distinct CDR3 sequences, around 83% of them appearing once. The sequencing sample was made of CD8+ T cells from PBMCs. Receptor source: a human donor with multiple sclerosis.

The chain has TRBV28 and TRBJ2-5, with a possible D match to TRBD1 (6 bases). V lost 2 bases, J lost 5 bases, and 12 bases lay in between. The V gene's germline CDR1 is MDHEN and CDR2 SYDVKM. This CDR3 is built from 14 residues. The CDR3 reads CASSLGQGWETQYF. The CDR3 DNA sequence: TGTGCCAGCAGTTTAGGGCAGGGGTGGGAGACCCAGTACTTC.

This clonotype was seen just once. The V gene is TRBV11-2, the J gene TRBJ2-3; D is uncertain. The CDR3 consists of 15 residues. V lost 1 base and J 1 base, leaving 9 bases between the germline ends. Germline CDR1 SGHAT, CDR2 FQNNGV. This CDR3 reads CASSLVLPGTDTQYF. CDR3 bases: TGTGCCAGCAGCTTAGTTTTGCCGGGCACAGATACGCAGTATTTT. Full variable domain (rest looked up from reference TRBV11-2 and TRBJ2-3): EAGVAQSPRYKIIEKRQSVAFWCNPISGHATLYWYQQILGQGPKLLIQFQNNGVVDDSQLPKDRFSAERLKGVDSTLKIQPAKLEDSAVYLCASSLVLPGTDTQYFGPGTRLTVL.

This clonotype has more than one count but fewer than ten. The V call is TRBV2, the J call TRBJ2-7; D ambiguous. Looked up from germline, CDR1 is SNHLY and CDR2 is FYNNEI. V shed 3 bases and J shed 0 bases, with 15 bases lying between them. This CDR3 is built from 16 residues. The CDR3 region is CASSEATSGASYEQYF. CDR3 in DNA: TGTGCCAGCAGTGAGGCGACGTCAGGCGCCTCCTACGAGCAGTACTTC.

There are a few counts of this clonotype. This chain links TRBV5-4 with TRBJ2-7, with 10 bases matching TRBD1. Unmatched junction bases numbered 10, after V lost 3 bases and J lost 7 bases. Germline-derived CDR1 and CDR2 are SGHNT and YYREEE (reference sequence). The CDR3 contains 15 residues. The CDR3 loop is CASSSGTGVVGEQYF. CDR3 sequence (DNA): TGTGCCAGCAGCTCGGGGACAGGGGTTGTAGGGGAGCAGTACTTC.

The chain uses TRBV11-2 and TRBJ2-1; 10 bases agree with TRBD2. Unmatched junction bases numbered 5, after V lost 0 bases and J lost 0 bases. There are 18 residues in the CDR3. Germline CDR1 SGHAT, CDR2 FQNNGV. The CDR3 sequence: CASSLDAQRGGSYNEQFF. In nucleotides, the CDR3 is TGTGCCAGCAGCTTAGATGCCCAGCGGGGGGGCTCCTACAATGAGCAGTTCTTC.

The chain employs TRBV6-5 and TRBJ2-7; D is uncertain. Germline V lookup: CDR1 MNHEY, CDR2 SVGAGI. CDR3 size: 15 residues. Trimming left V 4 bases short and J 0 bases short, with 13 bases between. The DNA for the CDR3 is TGTGCCAGCAGTTCCGGGCCCCCGGGCTCCTACGAGCAGTACTTC. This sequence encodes CASSSGPPGSYEQYF.

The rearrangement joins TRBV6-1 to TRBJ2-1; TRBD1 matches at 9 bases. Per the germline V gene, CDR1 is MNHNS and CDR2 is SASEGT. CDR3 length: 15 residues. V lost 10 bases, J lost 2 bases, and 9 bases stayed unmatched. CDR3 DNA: TGTGCCACCATCCTAGACAGGGGGGCCTACAATGAGCAGTTCTTC. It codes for CATILDRGAYNEQFF.

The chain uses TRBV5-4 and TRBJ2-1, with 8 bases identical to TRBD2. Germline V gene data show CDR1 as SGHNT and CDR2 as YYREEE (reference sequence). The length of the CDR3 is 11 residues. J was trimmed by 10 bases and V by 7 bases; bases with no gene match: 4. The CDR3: CASLRGGEQFF. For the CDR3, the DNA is TGTGCCAGCCTACGGGGGGGCGAGCAGTTCTTC.

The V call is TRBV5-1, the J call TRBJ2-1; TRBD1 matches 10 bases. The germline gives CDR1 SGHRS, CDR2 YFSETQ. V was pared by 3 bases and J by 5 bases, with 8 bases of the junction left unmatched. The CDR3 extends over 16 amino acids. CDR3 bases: TGCGCCAGCAGCTGGCCAGGACAGGGGGGCCACAATGAGCAGTTCTTC. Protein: CASSWPGQGGHNEQFF.

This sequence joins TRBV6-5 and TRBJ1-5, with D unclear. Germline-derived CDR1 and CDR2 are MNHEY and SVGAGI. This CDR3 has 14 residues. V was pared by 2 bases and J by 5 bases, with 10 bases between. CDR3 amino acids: CASSYGLNYQPQHF. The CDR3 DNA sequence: TGTGCCAGCAGTTACGGACTTAATTATCAGCCCCAGCATTTT.

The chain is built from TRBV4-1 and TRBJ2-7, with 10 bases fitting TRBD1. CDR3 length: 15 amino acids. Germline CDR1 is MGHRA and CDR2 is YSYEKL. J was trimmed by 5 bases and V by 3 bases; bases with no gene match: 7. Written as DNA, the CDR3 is TGCGCCAGCAGCCACCCAGGGACAGGGGCTAACGAGCAGTACTTC. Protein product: CASSHPGTGANEQYF.

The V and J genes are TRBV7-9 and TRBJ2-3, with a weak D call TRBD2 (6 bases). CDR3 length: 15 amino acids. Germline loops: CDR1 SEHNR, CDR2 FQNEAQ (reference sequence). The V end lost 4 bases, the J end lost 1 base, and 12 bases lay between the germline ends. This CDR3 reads CASSSRTTRTDTQYF. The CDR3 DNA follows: TGTGCCAGCAGCTCTCGGACTACCCGCACAGATACGCAGTATTTT.

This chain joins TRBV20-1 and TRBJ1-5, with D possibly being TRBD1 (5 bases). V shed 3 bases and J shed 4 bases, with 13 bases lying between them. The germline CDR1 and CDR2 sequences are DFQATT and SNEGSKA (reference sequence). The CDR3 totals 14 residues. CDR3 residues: CSASGHRENQPQHF. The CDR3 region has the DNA TGCAGTGCTAGCGGACACCGAGAGAATCAGCCCCAGCATTTT.

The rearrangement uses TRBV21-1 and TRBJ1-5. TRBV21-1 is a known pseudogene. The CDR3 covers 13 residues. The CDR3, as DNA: TGTGCCAGCAGCAAAGACGCTAATCAGCCCCAGCATTTT. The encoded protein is CASSKDANQPQHF.

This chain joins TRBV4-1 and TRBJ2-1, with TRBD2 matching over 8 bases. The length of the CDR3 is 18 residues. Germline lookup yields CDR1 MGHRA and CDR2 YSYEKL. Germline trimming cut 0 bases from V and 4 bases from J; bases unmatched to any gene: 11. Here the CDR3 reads CASSQDGLSGSLYNEQFF. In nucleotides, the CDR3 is TGCGCCAGCAGCCAAGATGGATTGAGCGGGAGCCTTTACAATGAGCAGTTCTTC.

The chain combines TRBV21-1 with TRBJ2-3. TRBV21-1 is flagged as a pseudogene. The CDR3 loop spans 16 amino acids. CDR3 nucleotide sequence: TGTGCCAGCAGCAAAGTGGCGGCTACTTCCACAGATACGCAGTATTTT. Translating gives CASSKVAATSTDTQYF.

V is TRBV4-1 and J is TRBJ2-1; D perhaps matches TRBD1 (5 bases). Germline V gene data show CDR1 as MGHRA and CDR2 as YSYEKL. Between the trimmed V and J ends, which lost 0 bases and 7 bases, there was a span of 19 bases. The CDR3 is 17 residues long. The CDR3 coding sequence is TGCGCCAGCAGCCAAGATAGTGACAGCTCCCTTGGTAATGAGCAGTTCTTC. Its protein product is CASSQDSDSSLGNEQFF.

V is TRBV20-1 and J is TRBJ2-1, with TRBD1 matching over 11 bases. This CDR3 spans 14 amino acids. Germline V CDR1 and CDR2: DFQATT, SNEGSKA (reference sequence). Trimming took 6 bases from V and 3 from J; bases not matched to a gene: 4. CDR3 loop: CSAQGTGGYNEQFF. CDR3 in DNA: TGCAGTGCCCAAGGGACAGGGGGCTACAATGAGCAGTTCTTC.

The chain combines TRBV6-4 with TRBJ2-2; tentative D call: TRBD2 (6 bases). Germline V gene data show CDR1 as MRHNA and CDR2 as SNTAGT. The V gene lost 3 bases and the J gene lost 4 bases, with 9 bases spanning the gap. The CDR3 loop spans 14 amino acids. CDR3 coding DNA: TGTGCCAGCAGTGAAGGGACTGCCACCGGGGAGCTGTTTTTT. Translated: CASSEGTATGELFF.

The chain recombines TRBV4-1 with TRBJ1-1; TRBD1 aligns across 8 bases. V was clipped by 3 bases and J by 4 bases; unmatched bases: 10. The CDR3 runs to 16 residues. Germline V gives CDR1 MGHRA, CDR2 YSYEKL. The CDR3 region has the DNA TGCGCCAGCAGCCAGGAGACAGGGGAAAGTGTCACTGAAGCTTTCTTT. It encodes CASSQETGESVTEAFF.

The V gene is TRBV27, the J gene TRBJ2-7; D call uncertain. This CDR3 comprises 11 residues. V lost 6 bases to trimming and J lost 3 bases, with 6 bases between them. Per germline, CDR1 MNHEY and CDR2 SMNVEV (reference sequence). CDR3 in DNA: TGTGCCAGCAGGTGGGGCTACGAGCAGTACTTC. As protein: CASRWGYEQYF.

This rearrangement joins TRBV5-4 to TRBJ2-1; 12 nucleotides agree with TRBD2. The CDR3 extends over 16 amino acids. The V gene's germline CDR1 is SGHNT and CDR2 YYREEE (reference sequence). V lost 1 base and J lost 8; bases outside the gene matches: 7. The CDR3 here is CASSLRLAGGHDEQFF. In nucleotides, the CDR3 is TGTGCCAGCAGCTTGAGGCTAGCGGGGGGGCATGATGAGCAGTTCTTC.

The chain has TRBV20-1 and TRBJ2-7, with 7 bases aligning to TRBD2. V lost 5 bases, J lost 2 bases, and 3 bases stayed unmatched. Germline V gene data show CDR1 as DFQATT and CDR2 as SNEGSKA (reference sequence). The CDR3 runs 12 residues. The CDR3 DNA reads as TGCAGTGCTGCGGGACTACCCTACGAGCAGTACTTC. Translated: CSAAGLPYEQYF.

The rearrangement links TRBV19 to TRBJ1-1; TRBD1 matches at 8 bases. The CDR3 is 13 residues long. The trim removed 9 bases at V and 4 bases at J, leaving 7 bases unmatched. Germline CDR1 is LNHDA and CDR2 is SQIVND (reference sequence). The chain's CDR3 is CASETGVGTEAFF. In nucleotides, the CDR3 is TGTGCCAGCGAGACAGGGGTGGGCACTGAAGCTTTCTTT.

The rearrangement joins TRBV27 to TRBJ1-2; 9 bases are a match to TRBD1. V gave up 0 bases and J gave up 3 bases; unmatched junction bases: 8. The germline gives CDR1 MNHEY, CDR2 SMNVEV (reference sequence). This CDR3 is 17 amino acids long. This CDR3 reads CASSLSGTGSVYYGYTF. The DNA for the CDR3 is TGTGCCAGCAGTTTATCCGGGACAGGGTCGGTCTACTATGGCTACACCTTC.

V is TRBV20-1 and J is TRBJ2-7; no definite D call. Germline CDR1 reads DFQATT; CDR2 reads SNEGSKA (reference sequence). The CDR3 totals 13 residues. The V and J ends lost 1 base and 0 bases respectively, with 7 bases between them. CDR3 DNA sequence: TGCAGTGCTAGAGTTTTAGACTCCTACGAGCAGTACTTC. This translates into CSARVLDSYEQYF.

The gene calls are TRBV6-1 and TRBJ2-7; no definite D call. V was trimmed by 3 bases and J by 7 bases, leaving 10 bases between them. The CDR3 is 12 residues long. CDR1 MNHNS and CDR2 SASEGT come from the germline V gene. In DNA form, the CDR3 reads TGTGCCAGCAGTGAGGCAGCCCGGGAGCAGTACTTC. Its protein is CASSEAAREQYF.

CDR3 sequence: CASSPSTNEQFF. The CDR3 coding sequence is TGTGCCAGCTCACCCTCAACTAACGAGCAGTTCTTC. V usage is TRBV18 and J usage is TRBJ2-1; D ambiguous. The CDR3 extends over 12 amino acids. V was cut by 3 bases and J by 10 bases, with 10 bases left in between. In germline, CDR1 is KGHSH, CDR2 LQKENI.

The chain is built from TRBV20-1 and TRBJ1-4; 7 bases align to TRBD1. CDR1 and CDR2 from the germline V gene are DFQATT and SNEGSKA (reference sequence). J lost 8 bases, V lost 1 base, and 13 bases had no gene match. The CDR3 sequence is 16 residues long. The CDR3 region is CSARGVPGTAREKLFF. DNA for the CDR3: TGCAGTGCTAGAGGCGTCCCCGGGACAGCCAGAGAAAAACTGTTTTTT.